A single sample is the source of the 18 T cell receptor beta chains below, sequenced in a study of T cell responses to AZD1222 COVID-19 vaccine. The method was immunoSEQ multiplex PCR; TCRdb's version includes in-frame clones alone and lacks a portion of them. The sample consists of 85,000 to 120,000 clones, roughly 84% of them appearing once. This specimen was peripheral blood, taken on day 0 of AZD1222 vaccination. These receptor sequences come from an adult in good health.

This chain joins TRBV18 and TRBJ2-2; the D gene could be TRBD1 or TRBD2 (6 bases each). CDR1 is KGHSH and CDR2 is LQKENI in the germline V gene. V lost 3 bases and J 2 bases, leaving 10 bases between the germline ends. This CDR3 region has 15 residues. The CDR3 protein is CASSPGGLNTGELFF. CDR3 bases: TGTGCCAGCTCACCGGGGGGCCTCAACACCGGGGAGCTGTTTTTT.

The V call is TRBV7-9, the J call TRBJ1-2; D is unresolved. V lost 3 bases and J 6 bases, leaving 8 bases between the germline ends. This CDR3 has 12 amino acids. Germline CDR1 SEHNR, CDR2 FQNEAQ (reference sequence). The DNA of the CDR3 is TGTGCCAGCAGCTTGGCCCCCGATGGCTACACCTTC. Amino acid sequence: CASSLAPDGYTF.

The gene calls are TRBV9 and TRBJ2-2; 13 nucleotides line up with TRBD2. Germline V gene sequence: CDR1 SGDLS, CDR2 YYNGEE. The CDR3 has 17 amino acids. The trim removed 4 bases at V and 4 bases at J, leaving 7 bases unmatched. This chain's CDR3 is CASSPTSGGVSTGELFF. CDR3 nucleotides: TGTGCCAGCAGCCCAACTAGCGGGGGGGTCAGCACCGGGGAGCTGTTTTTT. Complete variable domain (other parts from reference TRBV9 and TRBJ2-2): DSGVTQTPKHLITATGQRVTLRCSPRSGDLSVYWYQQSLDQGLQFLIQYYNGEERAKGNILERFSAQQFPDLHSELNLSSLELGDSALYFCASSPTSGGVSTGELFFGEGSRLTVL.

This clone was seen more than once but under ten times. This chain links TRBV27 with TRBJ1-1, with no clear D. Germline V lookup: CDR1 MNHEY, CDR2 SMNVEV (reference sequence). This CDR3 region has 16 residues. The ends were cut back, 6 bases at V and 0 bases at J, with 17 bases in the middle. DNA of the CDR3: TGTGCCAGCAGACGGGCGACGGGTTTCATGAACACTGAAGCTTTCTTT. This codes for CASRRATGFMNTEAFF.

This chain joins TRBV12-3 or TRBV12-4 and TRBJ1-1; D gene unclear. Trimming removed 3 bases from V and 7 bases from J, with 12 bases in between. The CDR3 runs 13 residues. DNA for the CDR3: TGTGCCAGCAGTTTGTCGACGGCTCTTGAAGCTTTCTTT. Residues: CASSLSTALEAFF.

The CDR3 bases are TGTGCCAGCAGCTTGGGGGCGGGTTCCGGAAACACCATATATTTT. Protein: CASSLGAGSGNTIYF. The rearrangement joins TRBV5-4 to TRBJ1-3; D is uncertain. Trimming cost V 0 bases and J 4 bases, with 11 bases left between them. In germline, CDR1 is SGHNT, CDR2 YYREEE (reference sequence). The CDR3 loop spans 15 amino acids.

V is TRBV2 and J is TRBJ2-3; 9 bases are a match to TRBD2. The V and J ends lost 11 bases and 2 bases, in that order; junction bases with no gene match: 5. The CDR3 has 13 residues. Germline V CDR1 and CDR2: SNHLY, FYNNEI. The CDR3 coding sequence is TGTGCCGCTAGCGGGGACTTCACAGATACGCAGTATTTT. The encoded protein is CAASGDFTDTQYF.

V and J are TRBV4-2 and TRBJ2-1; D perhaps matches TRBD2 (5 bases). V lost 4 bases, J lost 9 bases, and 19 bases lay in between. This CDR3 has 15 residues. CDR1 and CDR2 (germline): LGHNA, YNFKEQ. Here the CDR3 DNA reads TGTGCCAGCAGCCCGGGGTTATGGCAGGCGGTTGAGCAGTTCTTC. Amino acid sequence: CASSPGLWQAVEQFF.

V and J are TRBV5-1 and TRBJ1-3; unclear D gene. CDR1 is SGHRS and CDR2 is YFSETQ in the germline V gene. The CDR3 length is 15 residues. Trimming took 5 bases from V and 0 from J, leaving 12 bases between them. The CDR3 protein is CASRVGSSSGNTIYF. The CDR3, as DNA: TGCGCCAGCAGGGTTGGGAGTTCCTCTGGAAACACCATATATTTT.

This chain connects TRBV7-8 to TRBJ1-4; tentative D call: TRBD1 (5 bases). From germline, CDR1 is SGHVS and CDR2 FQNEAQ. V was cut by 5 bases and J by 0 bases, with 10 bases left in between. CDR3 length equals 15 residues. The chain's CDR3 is CASSTSTATNEKLFF. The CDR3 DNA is TGTGCCAGCAGCACCTCGACAGCAACTAATGAAAAACTGTTTTTT.

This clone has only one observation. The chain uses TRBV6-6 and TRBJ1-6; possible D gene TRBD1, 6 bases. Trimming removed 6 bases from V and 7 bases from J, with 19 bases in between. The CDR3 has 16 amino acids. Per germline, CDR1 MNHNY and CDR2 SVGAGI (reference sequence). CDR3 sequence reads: CASRINARGVNSPLHF. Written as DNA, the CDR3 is TGTGCCAGCAGGATTAACGCCAGGGGCGTGAATTCACCCCTCCACTTT.

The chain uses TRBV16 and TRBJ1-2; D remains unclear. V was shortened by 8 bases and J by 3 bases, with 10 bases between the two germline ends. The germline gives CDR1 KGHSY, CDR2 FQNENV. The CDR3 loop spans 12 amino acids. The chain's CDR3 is CASALKDYGYTF. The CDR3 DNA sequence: TGTGCCAGCGCCCTGAAGGACTATGGCTACACCTTC.

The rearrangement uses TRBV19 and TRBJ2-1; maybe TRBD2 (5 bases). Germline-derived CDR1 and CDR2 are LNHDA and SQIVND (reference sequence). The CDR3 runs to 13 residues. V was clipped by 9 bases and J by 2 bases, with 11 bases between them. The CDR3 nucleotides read TGTGCCAGCAGGAGGTCCGCCTACAATGAGCAGTTCTTC. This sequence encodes CASRRSAYNEQFF. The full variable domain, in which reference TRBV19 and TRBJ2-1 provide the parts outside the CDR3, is DGGITQSPKYLFRKEGQNVTLSCEQNLNHDAMYWYRQDPGQGLRLIYYSQIVNDFQKGDIAEGYSVSREKKESFPLTVTSAQKNPTAFYLCASRRSAYNEQFFGPGTRLTVL.

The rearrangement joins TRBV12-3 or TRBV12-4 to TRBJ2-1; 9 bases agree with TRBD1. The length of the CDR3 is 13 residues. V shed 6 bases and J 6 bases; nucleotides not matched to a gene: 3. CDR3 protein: CASRGTGPNEQFF. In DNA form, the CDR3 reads TGTGCCAGCAGAGGGACAGGGCCCAATGAGCAGTTCTTC.

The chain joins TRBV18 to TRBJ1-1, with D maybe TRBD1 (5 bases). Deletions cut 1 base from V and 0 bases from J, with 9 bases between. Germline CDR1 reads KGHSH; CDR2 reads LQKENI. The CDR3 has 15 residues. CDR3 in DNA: TGTGCCAGCTCACCACTTAGGGACGTGAACACTGAAGCTTTCTTT. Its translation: CASSPLRDVNTEAFF.

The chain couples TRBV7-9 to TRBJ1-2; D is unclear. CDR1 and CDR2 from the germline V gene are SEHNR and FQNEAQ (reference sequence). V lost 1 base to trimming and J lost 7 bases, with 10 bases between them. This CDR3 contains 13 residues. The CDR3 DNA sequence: TGTGCCAGCAGCTTAGAAGGTGGTCGTGGCTACACCTTC. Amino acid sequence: CASSLEGGRGYTF. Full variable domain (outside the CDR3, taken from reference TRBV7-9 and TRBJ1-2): DTGVSQNPRHKITKRGQNVTFRCDPISEHNRLYWYRQTLGQGPEFLTYFQNEAQLEKSRLLSDRFSAERPKGSFSTLEIQRTEQGDSAMYLCASSLEGGRGYTFGSGTRLTVV.

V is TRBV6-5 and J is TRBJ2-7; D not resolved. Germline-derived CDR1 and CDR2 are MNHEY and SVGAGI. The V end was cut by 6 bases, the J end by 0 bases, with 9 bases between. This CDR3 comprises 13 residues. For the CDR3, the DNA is TGTGCCAGCAGCCCCCAGAGCTCCTACGAGCAGTACTTC. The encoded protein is CASSPQSSYEQYF.

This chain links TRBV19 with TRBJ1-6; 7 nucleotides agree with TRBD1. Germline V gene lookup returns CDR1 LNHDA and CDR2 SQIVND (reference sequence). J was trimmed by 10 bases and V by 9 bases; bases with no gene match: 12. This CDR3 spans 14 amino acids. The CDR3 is CASKRWQGESPLHF. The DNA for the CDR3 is TGTGCCAGCAAACGGTGGCAGGGGGAATCACCCCTCCACTTT.